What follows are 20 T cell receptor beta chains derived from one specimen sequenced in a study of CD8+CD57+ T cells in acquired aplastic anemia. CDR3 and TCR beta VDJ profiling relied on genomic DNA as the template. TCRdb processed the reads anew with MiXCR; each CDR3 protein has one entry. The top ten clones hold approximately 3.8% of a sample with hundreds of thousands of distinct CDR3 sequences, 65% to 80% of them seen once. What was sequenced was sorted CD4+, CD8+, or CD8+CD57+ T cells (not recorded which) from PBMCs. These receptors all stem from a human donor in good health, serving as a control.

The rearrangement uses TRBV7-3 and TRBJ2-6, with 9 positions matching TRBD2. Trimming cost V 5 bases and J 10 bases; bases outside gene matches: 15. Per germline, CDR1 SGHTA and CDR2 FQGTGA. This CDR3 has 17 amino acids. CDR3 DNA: TGTGCCAGCAGCGTGACTAGCGGTTACTACGGGGAGAACGTCCTGACTTTC. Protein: CASSVTSGYYGENVLTF. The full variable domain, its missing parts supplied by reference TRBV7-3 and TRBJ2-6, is GAGVSQTPSNKVTEKGKYVELRCDPISGHTALYWYRQSLGQGPEFLIYFQGTGAADDSGLPNDRFFAVRPEGSVSTLKIQRTERGDSAVYLCASSVTSGYYGENVLTFGAGSRLTVL.

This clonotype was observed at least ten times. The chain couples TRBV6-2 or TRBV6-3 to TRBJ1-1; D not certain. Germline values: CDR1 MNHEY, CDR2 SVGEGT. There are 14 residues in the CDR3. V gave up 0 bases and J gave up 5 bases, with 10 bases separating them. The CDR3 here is CASSYSRGLTEAFF. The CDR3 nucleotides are TGTGCCAGCAGTTACTCGAGAGGGTTGACTGAAGCTTTCTTT.

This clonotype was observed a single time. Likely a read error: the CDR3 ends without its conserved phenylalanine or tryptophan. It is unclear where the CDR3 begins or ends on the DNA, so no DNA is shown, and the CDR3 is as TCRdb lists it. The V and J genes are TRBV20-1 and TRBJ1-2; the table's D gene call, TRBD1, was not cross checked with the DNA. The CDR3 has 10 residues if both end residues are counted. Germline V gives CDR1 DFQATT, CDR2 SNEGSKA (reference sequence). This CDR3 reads CSARTTGDNI.

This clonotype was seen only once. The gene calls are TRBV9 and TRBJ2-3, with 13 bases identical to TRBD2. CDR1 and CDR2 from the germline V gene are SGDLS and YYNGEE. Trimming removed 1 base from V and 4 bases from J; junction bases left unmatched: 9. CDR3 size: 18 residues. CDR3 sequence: CASSVSGLAGRVADTQYF. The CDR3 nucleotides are TGTGCCAGCAGCGTATCGGGACTAGCGGGAAGGGTAGCAGATACGCAGTATTTT.

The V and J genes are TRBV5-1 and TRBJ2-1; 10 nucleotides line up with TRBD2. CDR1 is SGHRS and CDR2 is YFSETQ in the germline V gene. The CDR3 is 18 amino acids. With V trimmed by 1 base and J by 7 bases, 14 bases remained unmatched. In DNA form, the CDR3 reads TGCGCCAGCAGCTTGTTGCTAGCGGGGGACTTCGGGTCTAATGAGCAGTTCTTC. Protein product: CASSLLLAGDFGSNEQFF.

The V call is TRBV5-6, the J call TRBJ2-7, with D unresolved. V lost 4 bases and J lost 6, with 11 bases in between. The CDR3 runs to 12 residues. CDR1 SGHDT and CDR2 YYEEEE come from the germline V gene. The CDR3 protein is CASSTTFGEQYF. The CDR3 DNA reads TGTGCCAGCAGCACGACTTTCGGCGAGCAGTACTTC.

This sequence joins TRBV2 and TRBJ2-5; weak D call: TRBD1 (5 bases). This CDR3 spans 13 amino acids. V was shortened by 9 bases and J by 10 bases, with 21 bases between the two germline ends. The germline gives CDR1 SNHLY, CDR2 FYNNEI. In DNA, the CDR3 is TGTGCCAGAGGGGTGGGTCCTGGGATGGACCAGTACTTC. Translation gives CARGVGPGMDQYF.

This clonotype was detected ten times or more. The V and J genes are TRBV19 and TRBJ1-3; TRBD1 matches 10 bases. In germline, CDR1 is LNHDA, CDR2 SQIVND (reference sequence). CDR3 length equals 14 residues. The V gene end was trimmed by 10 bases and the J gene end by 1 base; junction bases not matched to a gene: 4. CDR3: CATGQGPSGNTIYF. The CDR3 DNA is TGTGCCACGGGACAGGGGCCGTCTGGAAACACCATATATTTT.

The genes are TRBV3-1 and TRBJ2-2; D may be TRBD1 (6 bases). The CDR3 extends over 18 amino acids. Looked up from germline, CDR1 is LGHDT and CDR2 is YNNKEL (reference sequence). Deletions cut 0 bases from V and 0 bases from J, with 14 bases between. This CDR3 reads CASSQERGSPSNTGELFF. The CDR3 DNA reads TGTGCCAGCAGCCAAGAAAGGGGGAGCCCATCGAACACCGGGGAGCTGTTTTTT.

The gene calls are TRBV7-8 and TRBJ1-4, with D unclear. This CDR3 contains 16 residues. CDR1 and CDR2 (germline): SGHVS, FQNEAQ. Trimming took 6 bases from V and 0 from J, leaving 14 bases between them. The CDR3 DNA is TGTGCCAGCAGTGTCAACAGCCACGCAACTAATGAAAAACTGTTTTTT. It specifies CASSVNSHATNEKLFF.

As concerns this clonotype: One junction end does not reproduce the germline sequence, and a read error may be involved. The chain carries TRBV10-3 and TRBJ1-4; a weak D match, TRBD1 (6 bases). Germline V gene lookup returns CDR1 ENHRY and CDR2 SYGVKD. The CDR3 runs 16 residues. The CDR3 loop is CAIGESLAGVGEKLFF. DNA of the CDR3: TGTGCCATCGGTGAGTCTCTGGCAGGGGTAGGTGAAAAACTGTTTTTT.

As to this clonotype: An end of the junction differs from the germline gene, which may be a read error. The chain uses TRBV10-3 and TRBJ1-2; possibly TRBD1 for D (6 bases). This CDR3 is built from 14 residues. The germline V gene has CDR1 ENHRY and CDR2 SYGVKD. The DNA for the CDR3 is TGTGCCAGCAGTGAAGGCGACAGGAACTACGGGTACACCTTC. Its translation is CASSEGDRNYGYTF.

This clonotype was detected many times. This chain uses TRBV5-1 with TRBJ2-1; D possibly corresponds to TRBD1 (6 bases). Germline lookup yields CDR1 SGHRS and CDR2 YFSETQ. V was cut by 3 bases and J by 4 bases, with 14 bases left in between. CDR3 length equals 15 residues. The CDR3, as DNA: TGCGCCAGCAGCTCCTGGGAAAGGGGGTACAATGAGCAGTTCTTC. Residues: CASSSWERGYNEQFF.

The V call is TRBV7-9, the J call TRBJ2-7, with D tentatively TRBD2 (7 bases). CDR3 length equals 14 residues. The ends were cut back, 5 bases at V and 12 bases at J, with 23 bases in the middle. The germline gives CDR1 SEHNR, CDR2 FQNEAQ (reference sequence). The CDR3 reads CASSRVGGDDALYF. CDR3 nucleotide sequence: TGTGCCAGCAGCAGGGTAGGGGGGGACGACGCGCTGTACTTC.

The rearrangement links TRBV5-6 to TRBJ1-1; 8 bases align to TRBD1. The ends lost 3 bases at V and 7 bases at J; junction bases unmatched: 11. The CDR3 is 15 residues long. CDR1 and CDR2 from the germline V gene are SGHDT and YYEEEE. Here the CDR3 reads CASSSSTLTGVEAFF. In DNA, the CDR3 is TGTGCCAGCAGCTCTTCGACCTTGACAGGGGTTGAAGCTTTCTTT.

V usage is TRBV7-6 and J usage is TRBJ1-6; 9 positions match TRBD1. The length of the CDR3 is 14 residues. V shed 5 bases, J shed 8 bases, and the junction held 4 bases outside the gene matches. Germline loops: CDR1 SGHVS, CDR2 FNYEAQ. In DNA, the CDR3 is TGTGCCAGCAGCGCCCGGGACAGGGATTCACCCCTCCACTTT. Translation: CASSARDRDSPLHF.

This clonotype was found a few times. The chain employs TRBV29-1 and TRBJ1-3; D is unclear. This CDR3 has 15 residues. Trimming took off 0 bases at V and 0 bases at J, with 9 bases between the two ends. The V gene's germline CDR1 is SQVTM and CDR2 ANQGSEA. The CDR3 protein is CSVEDQGRSGNTIYF. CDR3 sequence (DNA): TGCAGCGTTGAAGATCAAGGCCGCTCTGGAAACACCATATATTTT.

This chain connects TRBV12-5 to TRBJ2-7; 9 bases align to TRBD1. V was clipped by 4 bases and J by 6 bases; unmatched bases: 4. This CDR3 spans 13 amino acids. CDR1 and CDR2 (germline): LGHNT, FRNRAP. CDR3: CASGSDRGVEQYF. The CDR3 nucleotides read TGTGCTAGTGGTTCGGACAGGGGTGTCGAGCAGTACTTC.

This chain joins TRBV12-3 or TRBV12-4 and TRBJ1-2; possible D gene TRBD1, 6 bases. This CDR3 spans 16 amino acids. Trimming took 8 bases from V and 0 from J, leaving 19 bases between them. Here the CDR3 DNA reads TGTGCCAGCGGGGGACACCCGGACAGAGCTAACTATGGCTACACCTTC. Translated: CASGGHPDRANYGYTF.

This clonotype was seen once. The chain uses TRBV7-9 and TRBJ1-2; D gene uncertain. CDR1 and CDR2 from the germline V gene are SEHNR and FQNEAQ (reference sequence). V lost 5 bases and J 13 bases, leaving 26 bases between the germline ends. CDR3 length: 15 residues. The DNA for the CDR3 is TGTGCCAGCAGCGATAGCGCCGCCTATAATTCACCCCTCACCTTC. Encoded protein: CASSDSAAYNSPLTF.